This TCR beta chain was recorded in a study of CD8+ T cells in alopecia areata. The treatment: oral pan-JAK inhibitor, 5-10 mg twice daily. Germline-derived CDR1 and CDR2 are GTSNPN and SVGIG (reference sequence). V shed 1 base, J shed 6 bases, and the junction held 1 base outside the gene matches. The CDR3 length is 13 residues. Extraction and reverse transcription of RNA yielded cDNA as the sequencing template. Produced via immunoSEQ multiplex PCR; TCRdb's table is partial and in-frame only. Counted here are approximately 170,000 clones, 50% to 65% occurring once; the ten biggest clones make up 14%.

The sequence derives from a human donor with alopecia areata. Here the sequenced sample was CD4+ T cells sorted from blood, taken at week 24, from a patient treated with tofacitinib. The chain is built from TRBV30 and TRBJ2-2; 8 nucleotides match TRBD2. The CDR3 DNA reads as TGTGCCTGGAGTGCGGGGGGGCCCGGGGAGCTGTTTTTT. It translates to CAWSAGGPGELFF.